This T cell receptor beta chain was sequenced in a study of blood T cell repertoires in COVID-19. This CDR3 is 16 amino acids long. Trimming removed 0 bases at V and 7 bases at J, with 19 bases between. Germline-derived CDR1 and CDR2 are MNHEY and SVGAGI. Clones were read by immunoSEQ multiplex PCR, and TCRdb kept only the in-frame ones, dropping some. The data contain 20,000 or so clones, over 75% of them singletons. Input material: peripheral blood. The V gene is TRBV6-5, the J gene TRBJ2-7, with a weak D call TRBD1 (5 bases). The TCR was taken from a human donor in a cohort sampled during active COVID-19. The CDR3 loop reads CASSYSWSFQGKEQYF. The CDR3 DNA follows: TGTGCCAGCAGTTACTCCTGGTCTTTCCAGGGAAAGGAGCAGTACTTC.